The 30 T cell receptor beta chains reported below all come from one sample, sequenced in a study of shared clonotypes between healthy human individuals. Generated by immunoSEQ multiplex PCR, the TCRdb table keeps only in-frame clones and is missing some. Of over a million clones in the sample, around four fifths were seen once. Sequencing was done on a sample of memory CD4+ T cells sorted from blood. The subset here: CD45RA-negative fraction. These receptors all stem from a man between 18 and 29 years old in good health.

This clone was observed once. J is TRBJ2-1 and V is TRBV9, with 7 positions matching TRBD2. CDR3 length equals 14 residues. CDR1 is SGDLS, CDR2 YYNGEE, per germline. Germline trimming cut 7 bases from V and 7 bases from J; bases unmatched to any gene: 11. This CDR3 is CASAGDYRGNEQFF. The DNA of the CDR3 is TGTGCCAGCGCTGGGGACTACCGGGGAAATGAGCAGTTCTTC. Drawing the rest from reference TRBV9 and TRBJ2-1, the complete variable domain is DSGVTQTPKHLITATGQRVTLRCSPRSGDLSVYWYQQSLDQGLQFLIQYYNGEERAKGNILERFSAQQFPDLHSELNLSSLELGDSALYFCASAGDYRGNEQFFGPGTRLTVL.

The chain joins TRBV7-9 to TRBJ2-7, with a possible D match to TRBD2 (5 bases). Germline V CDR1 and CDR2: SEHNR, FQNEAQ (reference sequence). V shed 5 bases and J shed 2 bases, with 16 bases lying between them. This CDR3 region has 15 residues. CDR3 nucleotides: TGTGCCAGCAGCCGCGGGCAGGCTGGGACCTACGAGCAGTACTTC. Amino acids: CASSRGQAGTYEQYF.

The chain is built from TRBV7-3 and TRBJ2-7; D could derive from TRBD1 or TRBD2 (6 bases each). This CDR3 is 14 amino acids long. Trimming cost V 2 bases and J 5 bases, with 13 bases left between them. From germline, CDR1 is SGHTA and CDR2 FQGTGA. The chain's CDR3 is CASSLGRGANEQYF. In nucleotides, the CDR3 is TGTGCCAGCAGCTTAGGAAGGGGGGCCAACGAGCAGTACTTC.

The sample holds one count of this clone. The CDR3 DNA sequence: TGTGCCAGCAGCCTGGGGGGACAGGGGATAGCTGGGGCCAACGTCCTGACTTTC. Translating it yields CASSLGGQGIAGANVLTF. The chain uses TRBV5-6 and TRBJ2-6, with TRBD1 matching over 10 bases. The CDR3 is 18 residues long. V dropped 4 bases and J dropped 2; count of bases not matched to a gene: 9. Germline V gene sequence: CDR1 SGHDT, CDR2 YYEEEE.

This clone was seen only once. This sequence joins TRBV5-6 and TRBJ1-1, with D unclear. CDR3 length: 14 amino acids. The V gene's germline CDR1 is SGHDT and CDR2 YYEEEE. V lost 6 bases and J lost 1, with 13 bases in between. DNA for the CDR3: TGTGCCAGCATACGTGGGGTCGCGAACACTGAAGCTTTCTTT. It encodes CASIRGVANTEAFF.

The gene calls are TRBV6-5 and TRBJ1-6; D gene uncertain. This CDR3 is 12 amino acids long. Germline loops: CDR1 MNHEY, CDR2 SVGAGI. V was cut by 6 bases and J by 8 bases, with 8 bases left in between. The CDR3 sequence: CASRNGDSPLHF. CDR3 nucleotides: TGTGCCAGCAGAAATGGGGATTCACCCCTCCACTTT.

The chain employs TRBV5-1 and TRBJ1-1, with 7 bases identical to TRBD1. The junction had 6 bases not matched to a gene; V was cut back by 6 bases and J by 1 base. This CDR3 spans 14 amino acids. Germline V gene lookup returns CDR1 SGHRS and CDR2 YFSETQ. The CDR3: CASIQGTENTEAFF. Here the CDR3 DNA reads TGCGCCAGCATCCAAGGGACAGAGAACACTGAAGCTTTCTTT.

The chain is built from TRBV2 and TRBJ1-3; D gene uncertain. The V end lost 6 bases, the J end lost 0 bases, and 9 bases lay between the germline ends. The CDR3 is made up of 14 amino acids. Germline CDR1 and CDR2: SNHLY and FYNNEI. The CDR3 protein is CASRGFSSGNTIYF. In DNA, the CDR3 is TGTGCCAGCAGGGGTTTCAGCTCTGGAAACACCATATATTTT.

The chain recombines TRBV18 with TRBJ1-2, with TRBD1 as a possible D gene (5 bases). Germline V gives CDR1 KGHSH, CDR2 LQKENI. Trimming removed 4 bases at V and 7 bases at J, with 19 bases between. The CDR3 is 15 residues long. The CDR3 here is CASSLDQGFGSGYTF. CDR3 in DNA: TGTGCCAGCTCACTAGACCAGGGTTTCGGTAGTGGCTACACCTTC.

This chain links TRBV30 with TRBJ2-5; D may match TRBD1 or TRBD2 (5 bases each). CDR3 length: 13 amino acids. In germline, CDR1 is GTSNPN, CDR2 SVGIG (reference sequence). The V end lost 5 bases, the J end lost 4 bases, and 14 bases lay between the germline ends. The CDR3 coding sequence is TGTGCCTGGGGGACCATTGGAGGAGAGACCCAGTACTTC. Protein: CAWGTIGGETQYF.

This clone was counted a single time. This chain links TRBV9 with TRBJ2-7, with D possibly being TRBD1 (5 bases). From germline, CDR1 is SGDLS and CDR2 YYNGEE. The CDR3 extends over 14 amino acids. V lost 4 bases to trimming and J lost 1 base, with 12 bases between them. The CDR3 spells CASSPTRQSYEQYF. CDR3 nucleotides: TGTGCCAGCAGCCCTACTCGACAGTCCTACGAGCAGTACTTC.

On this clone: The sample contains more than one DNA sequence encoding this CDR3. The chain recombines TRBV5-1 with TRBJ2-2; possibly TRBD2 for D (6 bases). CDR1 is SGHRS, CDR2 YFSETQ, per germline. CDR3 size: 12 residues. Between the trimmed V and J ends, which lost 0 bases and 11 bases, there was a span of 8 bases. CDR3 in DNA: TGCGCCAGCAGCTTGGGGGGAGGAGAGCTGTTTTTT. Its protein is CASSLGGGELFF.

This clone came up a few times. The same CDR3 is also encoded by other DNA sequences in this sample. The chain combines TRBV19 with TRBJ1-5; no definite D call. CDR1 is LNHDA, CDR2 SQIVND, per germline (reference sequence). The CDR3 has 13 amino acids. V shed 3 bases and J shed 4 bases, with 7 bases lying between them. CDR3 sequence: CASSIPGNQPQHF. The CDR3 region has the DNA TGTGCCAGTAGTATCCCCGGTAATCAGCCCCAGCATTTT.

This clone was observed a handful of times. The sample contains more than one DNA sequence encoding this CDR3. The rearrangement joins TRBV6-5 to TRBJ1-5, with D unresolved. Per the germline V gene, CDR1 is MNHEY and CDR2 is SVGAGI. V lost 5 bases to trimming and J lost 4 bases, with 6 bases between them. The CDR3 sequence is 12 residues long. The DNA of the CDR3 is TGTGCCAGCAGTCCACCAAATCAGCCCCAGCATTTT. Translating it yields CASSPPNQPQHF.

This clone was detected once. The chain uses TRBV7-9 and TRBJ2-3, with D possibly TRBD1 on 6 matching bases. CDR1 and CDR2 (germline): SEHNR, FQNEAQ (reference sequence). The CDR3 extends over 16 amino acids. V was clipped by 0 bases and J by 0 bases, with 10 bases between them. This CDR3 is CASSLAGTSSTDTQYF. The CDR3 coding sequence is TGTGCCAGCAGCTTAGCCGGGACATCTAGCACAGATACGCAGTATTTT.

The CDR3 DNA is TGTGCCTACCACCGGGACAGATTAAACTATGGCTACACCTTC. It is translated as CAYHRDRLNYGYTF. The chain carries TRBV30 and TRBJ1-2, with TRBD1 matching 7 bases. V was clipped by 7 bases and J by 2 bases; unmatched bases: 10. CDR1 and CDR2 (germline): GTSNPN, SVGIG (reference sequence). This CDR3 has 14 amino acids.

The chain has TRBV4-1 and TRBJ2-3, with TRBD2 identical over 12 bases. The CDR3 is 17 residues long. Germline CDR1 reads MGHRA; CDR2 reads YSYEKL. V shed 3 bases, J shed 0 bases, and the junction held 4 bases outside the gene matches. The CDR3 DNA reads TGCGCCAGCAGCCACCCTAGCGGGGGGGGAAGCACAGATACGCAGTATTTT. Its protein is CASSHPSGGGSTDTQYF.

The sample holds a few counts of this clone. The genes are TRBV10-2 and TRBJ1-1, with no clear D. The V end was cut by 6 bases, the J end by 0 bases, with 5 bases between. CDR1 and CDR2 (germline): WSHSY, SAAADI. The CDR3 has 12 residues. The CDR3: CASRKVNTEAFF. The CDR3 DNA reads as TGCGCCAGCAGAAAGGTGAACACTGAAGCTTTCTTT.

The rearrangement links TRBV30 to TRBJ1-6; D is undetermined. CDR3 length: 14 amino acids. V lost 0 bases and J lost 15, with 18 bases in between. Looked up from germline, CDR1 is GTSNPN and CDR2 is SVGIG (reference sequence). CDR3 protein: CAWSVRLSEMDLHF. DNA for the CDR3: TGTGCCTGGAGTGTAAGATTAAGCGAGATGGACCTCCACTTT.

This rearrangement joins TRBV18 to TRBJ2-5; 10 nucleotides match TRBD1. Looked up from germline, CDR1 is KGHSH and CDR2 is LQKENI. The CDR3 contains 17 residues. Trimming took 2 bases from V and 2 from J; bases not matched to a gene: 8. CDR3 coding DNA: TGTGCCAGCTCACCAGTCGCGGGGGACAGGGGTCAAGAGACCCAGTACTTC. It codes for CASSPVAGDRGQETQYF.

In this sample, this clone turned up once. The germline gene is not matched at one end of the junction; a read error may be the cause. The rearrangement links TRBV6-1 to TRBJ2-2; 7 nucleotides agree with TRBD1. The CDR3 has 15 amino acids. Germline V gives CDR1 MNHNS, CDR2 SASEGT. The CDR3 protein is CASREDRVGTGELFF. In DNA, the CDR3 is TGTGCCAGCAGAGAAGACAGGGTAGGCACCGGGGAGCTGTTTTTT.

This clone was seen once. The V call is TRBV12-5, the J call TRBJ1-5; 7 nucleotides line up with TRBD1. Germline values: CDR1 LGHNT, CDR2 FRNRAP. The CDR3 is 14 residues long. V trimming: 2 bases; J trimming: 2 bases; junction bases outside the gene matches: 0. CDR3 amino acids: CASGLTGGNQPQHF. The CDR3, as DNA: TGTGCTAGTGGTTTGACAGGGGGCAATCAGCCCCAGCATTTT.

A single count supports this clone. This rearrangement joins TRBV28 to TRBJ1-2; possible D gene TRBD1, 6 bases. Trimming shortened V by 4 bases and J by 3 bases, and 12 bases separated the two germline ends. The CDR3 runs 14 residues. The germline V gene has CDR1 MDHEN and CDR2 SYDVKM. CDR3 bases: TGTGCCAGCAGTTCCCGGGAGGGGGACTATGGCTACACCTTC. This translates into CASSSREGDYGYTF.

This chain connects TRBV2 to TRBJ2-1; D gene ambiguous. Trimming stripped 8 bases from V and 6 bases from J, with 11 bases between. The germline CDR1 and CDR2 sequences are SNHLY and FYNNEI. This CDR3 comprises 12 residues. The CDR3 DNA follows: TGTGCCAGCGGAAGGACCGGCAATGAGCAGTTCTTC. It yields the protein CASGRTGNEQFF.

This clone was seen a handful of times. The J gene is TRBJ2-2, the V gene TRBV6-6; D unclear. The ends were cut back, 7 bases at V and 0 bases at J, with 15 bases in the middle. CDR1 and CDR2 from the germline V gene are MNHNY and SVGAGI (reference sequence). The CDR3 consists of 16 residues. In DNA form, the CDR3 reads TGTGCCAGCATTCAATCTCTACCCGCGAACACCGGGGAGCTGTTTTTT. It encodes CASIQSLPANTGELFF.

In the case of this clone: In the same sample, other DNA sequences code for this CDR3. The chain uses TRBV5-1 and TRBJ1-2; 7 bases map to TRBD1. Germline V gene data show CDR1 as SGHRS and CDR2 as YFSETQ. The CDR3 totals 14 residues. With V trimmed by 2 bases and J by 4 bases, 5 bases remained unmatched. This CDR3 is CASSLLTGSYGYTF. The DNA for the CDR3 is TGCGCCAGCAGCTTACTGACAGGGTCCTATGGCTACACCTTC.

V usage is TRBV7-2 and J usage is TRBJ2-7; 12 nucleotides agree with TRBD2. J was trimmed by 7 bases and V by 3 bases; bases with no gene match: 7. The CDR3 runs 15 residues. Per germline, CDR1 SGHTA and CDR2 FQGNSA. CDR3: CASSFDLAGGREQYF. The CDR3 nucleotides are TGTGCCAGCAGCTTCGATCTAGCGGGAGGGCGAGAGCAGTACTTC.

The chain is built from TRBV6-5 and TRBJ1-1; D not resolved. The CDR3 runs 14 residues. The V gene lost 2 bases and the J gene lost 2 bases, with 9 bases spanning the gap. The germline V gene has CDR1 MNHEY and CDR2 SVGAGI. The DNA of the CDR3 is TGTGCCAGCAGTTACGTCGGGAGTAACACTGAAGCTTTCTTT. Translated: CASSYVGSNTEAFF.

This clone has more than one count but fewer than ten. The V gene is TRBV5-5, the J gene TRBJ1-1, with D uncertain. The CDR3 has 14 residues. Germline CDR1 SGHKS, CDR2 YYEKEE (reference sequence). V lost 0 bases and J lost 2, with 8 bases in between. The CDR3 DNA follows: TGTGCCAGCAGCTTGGCCCCAGACAACACTGAAGCTTTCTTT. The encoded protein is CASSLAPDNTEAFF.

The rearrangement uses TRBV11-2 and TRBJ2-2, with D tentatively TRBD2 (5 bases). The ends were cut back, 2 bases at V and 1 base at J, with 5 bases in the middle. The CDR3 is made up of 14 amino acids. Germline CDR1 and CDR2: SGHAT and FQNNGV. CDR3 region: CASSLSGNTGELFF. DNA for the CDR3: TGTGCCAGCAGCTTAAGCGGGAACACCGGGGAGCTGTTTTTT.